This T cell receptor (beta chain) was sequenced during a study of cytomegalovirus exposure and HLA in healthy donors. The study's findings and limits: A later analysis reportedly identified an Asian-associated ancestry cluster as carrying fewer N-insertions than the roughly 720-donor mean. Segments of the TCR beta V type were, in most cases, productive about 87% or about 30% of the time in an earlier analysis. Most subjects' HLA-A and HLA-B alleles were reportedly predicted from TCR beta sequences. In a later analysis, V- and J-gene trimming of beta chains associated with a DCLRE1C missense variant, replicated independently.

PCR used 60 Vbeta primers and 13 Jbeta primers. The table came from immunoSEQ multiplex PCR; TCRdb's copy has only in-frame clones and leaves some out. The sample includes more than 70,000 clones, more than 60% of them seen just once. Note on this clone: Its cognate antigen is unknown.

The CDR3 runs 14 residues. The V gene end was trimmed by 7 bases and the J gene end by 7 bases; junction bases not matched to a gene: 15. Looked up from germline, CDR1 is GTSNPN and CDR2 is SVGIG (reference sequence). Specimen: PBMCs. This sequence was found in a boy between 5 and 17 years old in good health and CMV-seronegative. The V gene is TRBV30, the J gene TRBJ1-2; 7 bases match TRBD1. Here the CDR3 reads CASKPPDRDTGYTF. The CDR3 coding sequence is TGTGCCTCGAAACCTCCAGACAGGGATACTGGCTACACCTTC.